The clone carrying this T cell receptor (beta chain) was observed a handful of times. Its specificity is unknown. TCRdb re-called the 5' RACE reads through MiXCR, storing one row per CDR3 protein. The table lists hundreds of thousands of distinct CDR3 sequences, about an eighth of them singletons. Germline CDR1 and CDR2: LNHNV and YYDKDF (reference sequence). CDR3 length: 18 amino acids. Trimming removed 0 bases at V and 6 bases at J, with 20 bases between. The sample comes from a study of CD8 T cells in ankylosing spondylitis. Study outcomes and limitations: Made up of 7 to 9 highly homologous variants, a TCR beta motif appeared characteristic of ankylosing spondylitis blood. CD8+ by phenotype, disease-linked clones were relatively rare in peripheral blood.

The sequence derives from a male donor with ankylosing spondylitis. The source material was blood, either unsorted or a sorted T cell fraction (not recorded which). The chain joins TRBV15 to TRBJ2-2; D is perhaps TRBD2 (7 bases). For the CDR3, the DNA is TGTGCCACCAGCAGAGATCTGAGTGTTACGGGGGGCGCCGGGGAGCTGTTTTTT. Translation gives CATSRDLSVTGGAGELFF.